Listed below are T cell receptor beta chains from one sample, sequenced in a study of technical replicates of blood from several donors. Libraries were prepared by immunoSEQ multiplex PCR; TCRdb keeps only in-frame clonotypes and omits some of them. Here the sample spans 75,000 to 95,000 clones, around 93% being singletons. The material sequenced was T cells isolated from PBMCs. The receptors originated from a human donor in good health. CDR3s include the opening cysteine and the closing phenylalanine or tryptophan. Each record gives: clone size, D gene, J gene, V gene, CDR3 DNA, CDR3 protein. A D gene is named only where the DNA matches it firmly. The size of a clone is reported for some rows only, either as once, few or many, or as a class for expanded clones.

NA	NA	TRBJ1-2	TRBV11-2	TGTGCCAGCAGCTTATCAGGGTTCGATGGCTACACCTTC	CASSLSGFDGYTF
NA	TRBD1	TRBJ1-1	TRBV5-1	TGCGCCAGCAGCTTGGCCGTACCACAGGGGGGGACTGAAGCTTTCTTT	CASSLAVPQGGTEAFF
once	TRBD2	TRBJ2-2	TRBV4-2	TGTGCCAGCAGCCTCTTACTGGGTAGCGGGACAACCGGGGAGCTGTTTTTT	CASSLLLGSGTTGELFF
NA	NA	TRBJ2-6	TRBV30	TGTGCCTGGATCCAGGGGTTCCTGAGCTCTGGGGCCAACGTCCTGACTTTC	CAWIQGFLSSGANVLTF
NA	TRBD1	TRBJ1-1	TRBV28	TGTGCCAGCAGTTTATGGACAGGGGGGGCGGGGAACACTGAAGCTTTCTTT	CASSLWTGGAGNTEAFF
NA	NA	TRBJ2-7	TRBV9	TGTGCCAGCAGCGTAGAACCAGGCCGAAGCTCCTACGAGCAGTACTTC	CASSVEPGRSSYEQYF
NA	NA	TRBJ2-2	TRBV10-3	TGTGCCATCAGTGAGTCGACGTTAGAGGGAGGAACCGGGGAGCTGTTTTTT	CAISESTLEGGTGELFF
NA	TRBD2	TRBJ2-5	TRBV10-2	TGCGCCAGCAAGCGCGGGACTAGCGATGAGACCCAGTACTTC	CASKRGTSDETQYF
NA	TRBD2	TRBJ2-7	TRBV11-2	TGTGCCAGCACCTCTCTTCGGACTAGCGTGCCATGGGAGCAGTACTTC	CASTSLRTSVPWEQYF
NA	NA	TRBJ2-7	TRBV4-1	TGCGCCAGCAGCCGACTTCCGGGTGGCAGATACGAGCAGTACTTC	CASSRLPGGRYEQYF
NA	NA	TRBJ1-1	TRBV6-1	TGTGCCAGCAGTGAGGAGCGGGCGGGGGAAGCTTTCTTT	CASSEERAGEAFF
NA	TRBD2	TRBJ2-5	TRBV9	TGTGCCAGCAGCGTAGCTGGGGCGGGGGGACCCCAAGAGACCCAGTACTTC	CASSVAGAGGPQETQYF
NA	NA	TRBJ1-5	TRBV6-6	TGTGCCAGCAGCCTTGACGGGGTCAATCAGCCCCAGCATTTT	CASSLDGVNQPQHF
NA	TRBD1	TRBJ1-1	TRBV19	TGTGCCAGTAGTAGAATACTTGGGACAGGGAAGGACACTGAAGCTTTCTTT	CASSRILGTGKDTEAFF
NA	NA	TRBJ1-1	TRBV15	TGTGCCACCAGCAGTCAGAACACTGAAGCTTTCTTT	CATSSQNTEAFF
NA	TRBD2	TRBJ2-5	TRBV12-5	TGTGCTAGTGGTTTGGGCCCCTTAAGACTAGCGGGGCGTGATATCCAAGAGACCCAGTACTTC	CASGLGPLRLAGRDIQETQYF
once	NA	TRBJ2-3	TRBV20-1	TGCAGTGCCCCGAGTGATACGCAGTATTTT	CSAPSDTQYF
NA	TRBD1	TRBJ1-5	TRBV7-9	TGTGCCAGCAGCACGACAGGGGGCAATCAGCCCCAGCATTTT	CASSTTGGNQPQHF
NA	TRBD1	TRBJ1-6	TRBV9	TGTGCCAGCAGCGTAGCTCGCAGGGGGAACTCACCCCTCCACTTT	CASSVARRGNSPLHF
NA	TRBD1	TRBJ2-7	TRBV27	TGTGCCAGCAGTTTAGTACAGGGGGACGAGCAGTACTTC	CASSLVQGDEQYF
NA	TRBD2	TRBJ2-7	TRBV6-1	TGTGCCAGCAGCGTGGAAGGAGCGGGGGGGCTCGAGCAGTACTTC	CASSVEGAGGLEQYF
NA	TRBD1	TRBJ1-5	TRBV9	TGTGCCAGCGGTCCGGGACAGAGCAATCAGCCCCAGCATTTT	CASGPGQSNQPQHF
NA	NA	TRBJ1-2	TRBV6-1	TGTGCCAGCTGGGGACATGTAGTGGGTGGCTACACCTTC	CASWGHVVGGYTF
NA	NA	TRBJ2-1	TRBV28	TGTGCCAGCAGTTTCGGTAGCTTAGAGCAGTTCTTC	CASSFGSLEQFF
once	TRBD2	TRBJ2-1	TRBV6-1	TGTGCCAGCAGTGAAGATCCTAGCGGTGAGCAGTTCTTC	CASSEDPSGEQFF
NA	TRBD1	TRBJ2-3	TRBV10-1	TGCGCCAGCAGGGAGTCGGGACAGGACACAGATACGCAGTATTTT	CASRESGQDTDTQYF
once	NA	TRBJ2-5	TRBV29-1	TGCAGCGTTGAAGTAGCCCGAACGGGAGAGACCCAGTACTTC	CSVEVARTGETQYF
NA	NA	TRBJ1-4	TRBV27	TGTGCCAGCAGTTTCCTGACCTCGAGACAGTCAACTAATGAAAAACTGTTTTTT	CASSFLTSRQSTNEKLFF
NA	TRBD2	TRBJ2-7	TRBV11-2	TGTGCCAGCAGATGGAAGGGACTAGCGGACTTATCGGGGTACGAGCAGTACTTC	CASRWKGLADLSGYEQYF
NA	TRBD2	TRBJ2-2	TRBV6-1	TGTGCCAGCAGTGAACCGGGAGGGGGGCTAATGAACACCGGGGAGCTGTTTTTT	CASSEPGGGLMNTGELFF
NA	NA	TRBJ1-1	TRBV6-1	TGTGCCAGCAGTGGATCTCAGGGGACTGAAGCTTTCTTT	CASSGSQGTEAFF
NA	TRBD1	TRBJ1-3	TRBV11-2	TGTGCCAGCAGCTTAGCGGCGGACAGGGTGACTGGAAACACCATATATTTT	CASSLAADRVTGNTIYF